This T cell receptor beta chain was captured by sequencing in a study of beta chain features in type 1 diabetes (dated by TCRdb to between 2018 and 2020). General notes on the study: Mean age, gender distribution, total cell number and subset yield were not different between patients and healthy donors. The study compared TCRB repertoires of sorted circulating CD4+ T cell subsets between recently diagnosed type 1 diabetes patients and matched healthy donors. A total of around 110,000,000 sorted cells were examined across all samples, and RNA yield correlated strongly with the number of cells per subset. Naive and central memory subsets were obtained from all 30 or so donors, but regulatory and stem cell-like memory subsets were isolated from only 8 patients and roughly 8 healthy donors.

Results and caveats for the whole study, not just this receptor: Shorter templates might have been favored by PCR, but patient and control samples were amplified and corrected together, so both groups would have been affected equally by any skew. Type 1 diabetes patients showed a moderate but significant shortening of TCRB CDR3 length in all four CD4+ subsets. Patients with type 1 diabetes made fewer insertions and deleted more nucleotides at VDJ recombination sites, implying thymic rearrangement abnormalities. Only small numbers of individuals were included in the HLA sub-analyses, which left unresolved whether HLA type had any influence on TCRB rearrangement. Naive, central memory and regulatory TCRB repertoires appeared to be more alike among patients than among healthy donors. Because cDNA was sequenced instead of genomic DNA, activated cells with high expression could be over-represented, although the groups did not differ in activation or CD3 levels.

From each donor, a single peripheral blood sample of about 116 mL on average was drawn into heparinised tubes. A BD FACSAria II was used to sort naive, central memory, regulatory and stem cell-like memory CD4+ T cells with a panel that included CD45RO, CCR7, CD25, CD127, CD95 and CD27. Purity was above 98% for every sorted population. PBMCs were separated immediately by Lymphoprep density gradient centrifugation and were stained directly, without being cultured. So that batch effects would be minimized, each experiment stained and sorted samples in pairs, pairing one healthy donor with one patient. As concerns this clone: Its target antigen remains unknown. Per-nucleotide qualities are absent, and no much larger clonotype sits a single base away.

All of the isolated RNA was reverse transcribed with the High Capacity cDNA Reverse Transcription Kit, so expressed TCRB transcripts were sequenced. Deep immunoSEQ sequencing was applied to naive, central memory and regulatory T cell samples, giving an average of approximately 3.8 million total reads per sample. After sorted cells were lysed in RLT buffer, RNA was extracted with DNase-treated RNeasy Micro or Mini kits, with the choice depending on cell number. Each cell subset was processed on its own to prevent cross-contamination, while patient and healthy donor samples were processed together. Using the immunoSEQ multiplex PCR, TCRB sequences were amplified from cDNA into 87-bp fragments spanning the CDR3 region. Sequencing of the amplicons was performed on the Illumina HiSeq platform. The authors' analysis ran thus. PCR bias was computationally corrected using synthetic template baselines, reads within Hamming distance 2 were collapsed, and singletons that could not be merged were discarded. Reads were aligned against IMGT to assign V, D and J genes, CDR3 length and insertions or deletions at six rearrangement sites. Within each subset, clonotype counts were normalized to sorted cell number, and only after that were true diversity and Gini coefficients computed with the tcR R package. Repertoire sharing was quantified using the overlap coefficient calculated on TCRB nucleotide sequences. In TCRdb, the immuneACCESS table is reduced to in-frame sequences with V and J assigned. These tables do not hold every clone; where another copy was compared, an unresolved V gene accounts for under half, and the others remain unexplained. That table gives V, J and clone size, and the DNA gave D and trimming. The sample table holds hundreds of thousands of clones, of which around 15% were seen once. Roughly 7% of the sample belongs to the ten largest clones.

From a lookup of the germline V gene, CDR1 and CDR2 are SNHLY and FYNNEI. The CDR3 runs 15 residues from the cysteine to the phenylalanine. Just CDR3 DNA is preserved here, 45 bases in frame from base 1. A distance of 19 bases separates the germline ends of V and J, which lose 7 bases and 6 bases respectively. The material sequenced was central memory CD4+ T cells from blood. The rearrangement joined TRBV2 to TRBJ2-1; a weak D assignment points to TRBD1 (5 bases agree). This receptor was obtained from a man aged 30-40 years in good health. At the DNA level, the sequence is TGTGCCAGCATGGAACAGGCTACCTATGTCAATGAGCAGTTCTTC. Translated, it reads CASMEQATYVNEQFF.